The clone carrying this T cell receptor (beta chain) was observed a few times. The antigen is not known. The data are from a study of radiotherapy plus CTLA-4 blockade in lung cancer. General observations from the study: Expansion of tumor-derived TCR clones was observed in blood after radiotherapy plus ipilimumab. Reported findings show early blood T cell clone dynamics, with interferon-beta, best predicted response.

Sequenced by immunoSEQ multiplex PCR; TCRdb stores in-frame clones only, minus some. The sample lists tens of thousands of clones; roughly 80% were seen once. The CDR3 covers 17 residues. Sequencing used peripheral blood, obtained from a patient treated with radiotherapy plus ipilimumab. The source of this sequence is a human donor with non-small cell lung cancer who had a complete response to radiotherapy plus ipilimumab. V and J are TRBV21-1 and TRBJ2-7; the DNA was not compared with TRBD2, the D call given in the table. TRBV21-1 is shown as a pseudogene. The CDR3 nucleotides are TGTGCCAGCAGCTTCTCTAGACTAGCGAGGAGCTCCTACGAGCAGTACGTC. It codes for CASSFSRLARSSYEQYV.